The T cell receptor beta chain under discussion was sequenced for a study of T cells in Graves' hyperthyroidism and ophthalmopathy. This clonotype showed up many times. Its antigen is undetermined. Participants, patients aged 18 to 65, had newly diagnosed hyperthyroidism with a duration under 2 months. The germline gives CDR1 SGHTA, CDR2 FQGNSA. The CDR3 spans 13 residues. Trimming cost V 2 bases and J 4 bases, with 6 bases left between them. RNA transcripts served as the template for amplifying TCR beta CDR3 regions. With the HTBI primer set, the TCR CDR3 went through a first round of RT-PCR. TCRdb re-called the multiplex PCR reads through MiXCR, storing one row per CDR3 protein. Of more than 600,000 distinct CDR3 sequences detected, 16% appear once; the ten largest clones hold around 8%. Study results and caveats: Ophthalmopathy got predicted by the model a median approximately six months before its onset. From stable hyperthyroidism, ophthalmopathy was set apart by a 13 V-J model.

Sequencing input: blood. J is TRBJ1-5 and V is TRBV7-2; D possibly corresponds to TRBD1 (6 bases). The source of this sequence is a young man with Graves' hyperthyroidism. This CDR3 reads CASSLRGNQPQHF. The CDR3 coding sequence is TGTGCCAGCAGCTTAAGGGGGAATCAGCCCCAGCATTTT.